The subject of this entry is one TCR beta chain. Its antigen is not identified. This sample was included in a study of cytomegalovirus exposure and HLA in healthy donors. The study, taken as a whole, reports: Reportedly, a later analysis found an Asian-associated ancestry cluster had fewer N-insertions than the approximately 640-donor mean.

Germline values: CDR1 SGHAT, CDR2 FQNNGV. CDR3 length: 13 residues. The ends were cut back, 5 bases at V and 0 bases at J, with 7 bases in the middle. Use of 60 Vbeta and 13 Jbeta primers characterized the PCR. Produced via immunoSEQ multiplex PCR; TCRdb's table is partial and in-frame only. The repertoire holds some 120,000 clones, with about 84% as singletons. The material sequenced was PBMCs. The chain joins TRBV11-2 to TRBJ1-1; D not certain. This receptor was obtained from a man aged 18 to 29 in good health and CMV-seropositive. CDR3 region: CASSVTMNTEAFF. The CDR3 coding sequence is TGTGCCAGCAGCGTGACAATGAACACTGAAGCTTTCTTT.